The 9 T cell receptor beta chains below all came from one sample that was sequenced in a study of T cell repertoires in cytomegalovirus infection. Antigens for these TCRs are unknown. A single record per CDR3 protein comes from TCRdb applying MiXCR to the reads. Of some 590,000 distinct CDR3 sequences listed, 40% were seen once; the top ten hold 48%. Here the sequenced sample was cultured PBMCs, taken from culture after CMV antigen stimulation. These receptors were taken from a human donor in good health (CMV status not recorded). Some clones in this sample may be carry-over from other donors' samples.

V and J are TRBV29-1 and TRBJ2-5; D possibly corresponds to TRBD2 (5 bases). The germline gives CDR1 SQVTM, CDR2 ANQGSEA. Trimming left V 3 bases short and J 4 bases short, with 12 bases between. The CDR3 is made up of 13 amino acids. The CDR3 nucleotides are TGCAGCGTTGACGGGGTACGGGGAGAGACCCAGTACTTC. Translated: CSVDGVRGETQYF.

The chain couples TRBV5-4 to TRBJ1-2, with 9 bases matching TRBD1. V trimming: 4 bases; J trimming: 4 bases; junction bases outside the gene matches: 11. Germline CDR1 SGHNT, CDR2 YYREEE (reference sequence). This CDR3 is built from 16 residues. The CDR3 is CASSGARDRVAYGYTF. Here the CDR3 DNA reads TGTGCCAGCAGCGGCGCCCGGGACAGGGTTGCCTATGGCTACACCTTC. The full variable domain, with the rest looked up from reference TRBV5-4 and TRBJ1-2, is ETGVTQSPTHLIKTRGQQVTLRCSSQSGHNTVSWYQQALGQGPQFIFQYYREEENGRGNFPPRFSGLQFPNYSSELNVNALELDDSALYLCASSGARDRVAYGYTFGSGTRLTVV.

DNA for the CDR3: TGTGCCAGCAGCGGTCCCGGGACAGGGATCGAAAACATTCAGTACTTC. Translation gives CASSGPGTGIENIQYF. This sequence joins TRBV6-8 and TRBJ2-4; 9 bases align to TRBD1. After removal of 6 bases from V and 5 bases from J, the junction contained 11 bases not matched to a gene. The CDR3 has 16 amino acids. Germline lookup yields CDR1 MNHGY and CDR2 SAAAGT.

The CDR3 protein is CASSEDGTRYEQYF. Here the CDR3 DNA reads TGTGCCAGCAGTGAAGACGGGACACGGTACGAGCAGTACTTC. This sequence joins TRBV6-1 and TRBJ2-7; D might be TRBD1 (6 bases). The CDR3 is 14 amino acids. The germline CDR1 and CDR2 sequences are MNHNS and SASEGT. V was pared by 1 base and J by 4 bases, with 11 bases between.

This clonotype was recorded once. J is TRBJ1-2 and V is TRBV20-1; D is uncertain. CDR1 and CDR2 (germline): DFQATT, SNEGSKA (reference sequence). CDR3 size: 16 residues. V lost 1 base and J 6 bases, leaving 21 bases between the germline ends. In nucleotides, the CDR3 is TGCAGTGCTAGAGCGTCGGAGTCCCGAACATCGAATGGCTACACCTTC. Translating it yields CSARASESRTSNGYTF.

V and J are TRBV7-2 and TRBJ2-1; TRBD1 aligns across 8 bases. This CDR3 comprises 14 residues. Germline V lookup: CDR1 SGHTA, CDR2 FQGNSA. With V trimmed by 5 bases and J by 4 bases, 4 bases remained unmatched. CDR3 region: CASSADRGYNEQFF. The CDR3 nucleotides read TGTGCCAGCAGCGCAGACAGGGGTTACAATGAGCAGTTCTTC.

The rearrangement links TRBV20-1 to TRBJ2-7; 11 bases match TRBD2. This CDR3 has 15 residues. With V trimmed by 5 bases and J by 7 bases, 13 bases remained unmatched. Germline CDR1 and CDR2: DFQATT and SNEGSKA (reference sequence). DNA of the CDR3: TGCAGTGCTCTAGCGGGAGGCCGTTGGGGGGAGGAGCAGTACTTC. This encodes CSALAGGRWGEEQYF.

This clonotype was detected a few times. This rearrangement joins TRBV6-5 to TRBJ2-1, with 14 bases lining up with TRBD2. Trimming removed 5 bases from V and 9 bases from J; junction bases left unmatched: 6. Germline V CDR1 and CDR2: MNHEY, SVGAGI. The CDR3 sequence is 15 residues long. This CDR3 is CASSQTSGRAGEQFF. The CDR3 nucleotides read TGTGCCAGCAGTCAGACTAGCGGGAGGGCCGGTGAGCAGTTCTTC.

This clonotype was detected once. This chain links TRBV29-1 with TRBJ1-5, with a weak D call TRBD1 (5 bases). The CDR3 length is 13 residues. The germline CDR1 and CDR2 sequences are SQVTM and ANQGSEA. With 4 bases removed from V and 5 bases from J, the gap between germline ends came to 12 bases. The CDR3 loop reads CSVGGRGDQPQHF. The CDR3 DNA reads TGCAGCGTTGGGGGACGGGGCGATCAGCCCCAGCATTTT.